These T cell receptor beta chains were read from a single sample in a study of radiation and T cells in renal cell carcinoma. Using immunoSEQ multiplex PCR, the repertoire was profiled, and TCRdb retains in-frame clones only, with some absent. The repertoire holds some 130,000 clones, with approximately 90% as singletons. The sample in question was blood, obtained from a patient whose treatment included radiotherapy and nephrectomy. All receptors come from a woman between 65 and 79 years old with renal cell carcinoma. Both conserved end residues are part of each CDR3. Fields, in order: CDR3 length, clone size, J gene, V gene, D gene, CDR3 protein, CDR3 DNA. The D gene is left open where the match is weak. Where a row states a size, it is once, few, many or the class of an expanded clone; other rows omit it.

CDR3 length: 13
clone size: NA
J gene: TRBJ2-3
V gene: TRBV10-3
D gene: NA
CDR3 protein: CAISGGLTDTQYF
CDR3 DNA: TGTGCCATCAGTGGGGGACTTACAGATACGCAGTATTTT

CDR3 length: 14
clone size: NA
J gene: TRBJ2-3
V gene: TRBV19
D gene: NA
CDR3 protein: CASIGPPPRDTQYF
CDR3 DNA: TGTGCCAGTATTGGGCCTCCGCCGAGAGATACGCAGTATTTT

CDR3 length: 13
clone size: NA
J gene: TRBJ2-1
V gene: TRBV5-6
D gene: NA
CDR3 protein: CASSLPIGGEQFF
CDR3 DNA: TGTGCCAGCAGCTTGCCGATCGGGGGAGAGCAGTTCTTC

CDR3 length: 14
clone size: NA
J gene: TRBJ1-4
V gene: TRBV2
D gene: NA
CDR3 protein: CASSGDGRNEKLFF
CDR3 DNA: TGTGCCAGCAGCGGGGACGGCCGTAATGAAAAACTGTTTTTT

CDR3 length: 15
clone size: NA
J gene: TRBJ1-6
V gene: TRBV25-1
D gene: NA
CDR3 protein: CASRAESSYNSPLHF
CDR3 DNA: TGTGCCAGCAGGGCGGAGAGCTCCTATAATTCACCCCTCCACTTT

CDR3 length: 13
clone size: NA
J gene: TRBJ1-1
V gene: TRBV5-1
D gene: NA
CDR3 protein: CASSRGPGTEAFF
CDR3 DNA: TGCGCCAGCAGCCGAGGGCCCGGGACTGAAGCTTTCTTT

CDR3 length: 14
clone size: NA
J gene: TRBJ1-2
V gene: TRBV6-6
D gene: TRBD1
CDR3 protein: CASSSGQGDYGYTF
CDR3 DNA: TGTGCCAGCAGTTCTGGACAGGGAGACTATGGCTACACCTTC

CDR3 length: 12
clone size: NA
J gene: TRBJ2-2
V gene: TRBV28
D gene: NA
CDR3 protein: CADFKDHGELFF
CDR3 DNA: TGTGCCGACTTTAAGGATCACGGGGAGCTGTTTTTT

CDR3 length: 12
clone size: NA
J gene: TRBJ1-1
V gene: TRBV27
D gene: NA
CDR3 protein: CASSGHNTEAFF
CDR3 DNA: TGTGCCAGCAGTGGACACAACACTGAAGCTTTCTTT

CDR3 length: 13
clone size: NA
J gene: TRBJ2-7
V gene: TRBV6-5
D gene: TRBD1
CDR3 protein: CASSPRTGYEQYF
CDR3 DNA: TGTGCCAGCAGTCCCAGGACAGGCTACGAGCAGTACTTC

CDR3 length: 15
clone size: NA
J gene: TRBJ2-2
V gene: TRBV7-2
D gene: TRBD1
CDR3 protein: CASSFPGGRTGELFF
CDR3 DNA: TGTGCCAGCAGCTTTCCAGGGGGTCGGACCGGGGAGCTGTTTTTT

CDR3 length: 14
clone size: NA
J gene: TRBJ2-2
V gene: TRBV5-1
D gene: NA
CDR3 protein: CASSLQFSTGELFF
CDR3 DNA: TGCGCCAGCAGCTTGCAATTCAGCACCGGGGAGCTGTTTTTT

CDR3 length: 15
clone size: NA
J gene: TRBJ1-3
V gene: TRBV6-1
D gene: NA
CDR3 protein: CASSPGLYPGNTIYF
CDR3 DNA: TGTGCCAGCAGTCCGGGGTTATACCCGGGAAACACCATATATTTT

CDR3 length: 15
clone size: NA
J gene: TRBJ2-1
V gene: TRBV7-2
D gene: TRBD2
CDR3 protein: CASSLLAGGHSEQFF
CDR3 DNA: TGTGCCAGCAGCTTACTAGCGGGGGGGCACAGTGAGCAGTTCTTC

CDR3 length: 13
clone size: NA
J gene: TRBJ2-2
V gene: TRBV27
D gene: NA
CDR3 protein: CASSTHNTGELFF
CDR3 DNA: TGTGCCAGCAGTACCCACAACACCGGGGAGCTGTTTTTT

CDR3 length: 12
clone size: few
J gene: TRBJ2-2
V gene: TRBV28
D gene: NA
CDR3 protein: CASSLYSGELFF
CDR3 DNA: TGTGCCAGCAGTTTATATAGCGGGGAGCTGTTTTTT

CDR3 length: 16
clone size: once
J gene: TRBJ2-5
V gene: TRBV7-9
D gene: TRBD2
CDR3 protein: CASSPGTSGDQETQYF
CDR3 DNA: TGTGCCAGCAGCCCCGGGACTAGCGGGGACCAAGAGACCCAGTACTTC

CDR3 length: 13
clone size: few
J gene: TRBJ1-1
V gene: TRBV9
D gene: NA
CDR3 protein: CASSVGTNTEAFF
CDR3 DNA: TGTGCCAGCAGCGTAGGGACGAACACTGAAGCTTTCTTT

CDR3 length: 15
clone size: NA
J gene: TRBJ1-1
V gene: TRBV4-3
D gene: NA
CDR3 protein: CASSSGAGAMTEAFF
CDR3 DNA: TGCGCCAGCAGCTCTGGGGCAGGGGCGATGACTGAAGCTTTCTTT

CDR3 length: 14
clone size: NA
J gene: TRBJ2-7
V gene: TRBV19
D gene: TRBD2
CDR3 protein: CASSTGGTAYEQYF
CDR3 DNA: TGTGCCAGCAGTACGGGGGGGACCGCCTACGAGCAGTACTTC

CDR3 length: 11
clone size: NA
J gene: TRBJ2-3
V gene: TRBV2
D gene: NA
CDR3 protein: CASREYDTQYF
CDR3 DNA: TGTGCCAGCAGGGAGTATGATACGCAGTATTTT

CDR3 length: 17
clone size: once
J gene: TRBJ2-7
V gene: TRBV18
D gene: NA
CDR3 protein: CASSPRVGTARMDEQYF
CDR3 DNA: TGTGCCAGCTCACCACGGGTCGGGACGGCGAGGATGGACGAGCAGTACTTC

CDR3 length: 14
clone size: few
J gene: TRBJ1-1
V gene: TRBV15
D gene: NA
CDR3 protein: CATTTGDPGAEAFF
CDR3 DNA: TGTGCCACCACCACGGGGGACCCAGGGGCTGAAGCTTTCTTT

CDR3 length: 16
clone size: NA
J gene: TRBJ1-5
V gene: TRBV19
D gene: NA
CDR3 protein: CASSTLFPGHSEPQHF
CDR3 DNA: TGTGCCAGTAGTACCCTCTTTCCGGGACATTCCGAGCCCCAGCATTTT

CDR3 length: 11
clone size: NA
J gene: TRBJ2-5
V gene: TRBV7-9
D gene: NA
CDR3 protein: CATLAGETQYF
CDR3 DNA: TGTGCCACCTTAGCCGGGGAGACCCAGTACTTC

CDR3 length: 12
clone size: NA
J gene: TRBJ2-7
V gene: TRBV29-1
D gene: TRBD1
CDR3 protein: CSVLDRVGEQYF
CDR3 DNA: TGCAGCGTACTGGACAGGGTTGGCGAGCAGTACTTC

CDR3 length: 12
clone size: NA
J gene: TRBJ1-2
V gene: TRBV6-1
D gene: NA
CDR3 protein: CASRGRNYGYTF
CDR3 DNA: TGTGCCAGCAGGGGGAGGAACTATGGCTACACCTTC

CDR3 length: 12
clone size: NA
J gene: TRBJ2-3
V gene: TRBV7-6
D gene: NA
CDR3 protein: CASSWYTDTQYF
CDR3 DNA: TGTGCCAGCAGCTGGTACACAGATACGCAGTATTTT